This passage covers 25 T cell receptor beta chains from one sample sequenced in a study of blood T cell repertoires in COVID-19 (dated by TCRdb to 2019 to 2021). The library was built by means of the immunoSEQ multiplex PCR assay. TCRdb retrieved this table from immuneACCESS and kept in-frame rearrangements only. Not all clones are present; in checked studies, unresolved V genes account for under half, and no reason is known for the remainder. The sample table records over 200,000 clones; 88% of these occur just once. Approximately 2.6% of the sample is taken by the ten largest. The sequenced sample consisted of peripheral blood. These receptors were collected from a woman aged 55-70 years with acute or convalescent COVID-19.

The chain employs TRBV5-1 and TRBJ2-3; D not certain. The CDR3 covers 11 residues. Germline assignment: CDR1 SGHRS and CDR2 YFSETQ. Trimming left V 4 bases short and J 3 bases short, with 3 bases between. The CDR3 sequence: CASSQTDTQYF. The CDR3 DNA sequence: TGCGCCAGCAGCCAAACAGATACGCAGTATTTT.

This clone has a single count. The CDR3 loop reads CASNTDGHRTDTQYF. The CDR3, as DNA: TGTGCCAGCAACACGGACGGACACCGCACAGATACGCAGTATTTT. The chain has TRBV7-9 and TRBJ2-3, with a tentative D call TRBD1 (5 bases). The CDR3 contains 15 residues. Germline V CDR1 and CDR2: SEHNR, FQNEAQ (reference sequence). V lost 7 bases to trimming and J lost 1 base, with 15 bases between them.

The V call is TRBV14, the J call TRBJ2-2; weak D call: TRBD1 (5 bases). V lost 6 bases to trimming and J lost 4 bases, with 15 bases between them. The germline V gene encodes CDR1 SGHDN and CDR2 FVKESK. The CDR3 sequence is 15 residues long. Written as DNA, the CDR3 is TGTGCCAGCAGTCGGGTGGCAGGGCCCACCGGGGAGCTGTTTTTT. The encoded protein is CASSRVAGPTGELFF.

The chain is built from TRBV28 and TRBJ1-4, with D possibly TRBD1 on 5 matching bases. The germline V and J ends were trimmed by 6 bases and 6 bases, with 8 bases remaining between them. This CDR3 has 12 amino acids. Germline CDR1 MDHEN, CDR2 SYDVKM. The CDR3 loop is CASRQGYEKLFF. The DNA of the CDR3 is TGTGCCAGCAGGCAGGGTTATGAAAAACTGTTTTTT.

The chain combines TRBV18 with TRBJ1-2; TRBD1 agrees at 7 bases. CDR3 length: 14 amino acids. Germline-derived CDR1 and CDR2 are KGHSH and LQKENI. After removal of 3 bases from V and 4 bases from J, the junction contained 5 bases not matched to a gene. CDR3 sequence (DNA): TGTGCCAGCTCACCTAATACAGGGGCCTATGGCTACACCTTC. Protein sequence: CASSPNTGAYGYTF.

This chain connects TRBV6-5 to TRBJ2-1; D gene ambiguous. CDR1 is MNHEY, CDR2 SVGAGI, per germline. V lost 0 bases, J lost 4 bases, and 10 bases lay in between. This CDR3 has 15 residues. For the CDR3, the DNA is TGTGCCAGCAGTTACTCGAGAGTTACTTACAATGAGCAGTTCTTC. Amino acids: CASSYSRVTYNEQFF.

The CDR3 loop is CATSDPGVSYEQYF. DNA for the CDR3: TGTGCCACCAGTGATCCAGGGGTATCCTACGAGCAGTACTTC. The chain combines TRBV24-1 with TRBJ2-7; D may be TRBD1 (6 bases). Germline assignment: CDR1 KGHDR and CDR2 SFDVKD. V shed 3 bases and J shed 1 base, with 9 bases lying between them. The CDR3 extends over 14 amino acids.

This clone was detected a few times. The rearrangement joins TRBV5-1 to TRBJ2-7, with D possibly being TRBD2 (6 bases). The CDR3 contains 14 residues. Trimming cost V 4 bases and J 6 bases, with 17 bases left between them. Per germline, CDR1 SGHRS and CDR2 YFSETQ. CDR3 sequence: CASSAGLRFGEQYF. The CDR3 DNA is TGCGCCAGCAGCGCGGGACTGCGATTTGGCGAGCAGTACTTC.

The CDR3 DNA reads TGTGCCAGCAGTTTACGTCTCACAGGGGGATCGGGTGGCTACACCTTC. Protein product: CASSLRLTGGSGGYTF. V gene TRBV27 combines with J gene TRBJ1-2; 8 nucleotides match TRBD1. This CDR3 has 16 residues. Germline values: CDR1 MNHEY, CDR2 SMNVEV (reference sequence). V was pared by 2 bases and J by 7 bases, with 12 bases of the junction left unmatched.

CDR3 sequence (DNA): TGCAGCGCACGACATTCCGGGACGGGGGGGAACACTGAAGCTTTCTTT. Protein product: CSARHSGTGGNTEAFF. This chain links TRBV29-1 with TRBJ1-1, with a weak D call TRBD1 (5 bases). The CDR3 length is 16 residues. Trimming shortened V by 7 bases and J by 1 base, and 22 bases separated the two germline ends. Germline CDR1 SQVTM, CDR2 ANQGSEA.

The rearrangement links TRBV5-1 to TRBJ2-7, with D tentatively TRBD1 (5 bases). Germline V lookup: CDR1 SGHRS, CDR2 YFSETQ. With 1 base removed from V and 7 bases from J, the gap between germline ends came to 15 bases. The CDR3 is 14 residues long. The CDR3 sequence is CASSLTGPLVEQYF. CDR3 nucleotides: TGCGCCAGCAGCTTGACAGGACCTCTGGTGGAGCAGTACTTC.

This chain uses TRBV6-5 with TRBJ1-6, with D perhaps matching TRBD1 (5 bases). Trimming left V 2 bases short and J 7 bases short, with 9 bases between. Germline V CDR1 and CDR2: MNHEY, SVGAGI. The CDR3 loop spans 14 amino acids. CDR3 in amino acids: CASSYRGNNSPLHF. The CDR3 bases are TGTGCCAGCAGTTACCGGGGGAACAATTCACCCCTCCACTTT.

DNA for the CDR3: TGTGCCAGCACCCTCCGGACAGCGAACACTGAAGCTTTCTTT. Translation gives CASTLRTANTEAFF. The chain has TRBV28 and TRBJ1-1; maybe TRBD1 (6 bases). Germline CDR1 and CDR2: MDHEN and SYDVKM. Trimming pared 7 bases from V and 1 base from J, leaving 13 bases between. CDR3 size: 14 residues.

V gene TRBV6-6 combines with J gene TRBJ2-7; TRBD1 matches at 9 bases. CDR1 is MNHNY and CDR2 is SVGAGI in the germline V gene (reference sequence). After removal of 6 bases from V and 4 bases from J, the junction contained 7 bases not matched to a gene. The CDR3 is 14 amino acids. The CDR3 region is CASRDSGTGYEQYF. Written as DNA, the CDR3 is TGTGCCAGCAGAGACTCGGGGACAGGGTACGAGCAGTACTTC.

Here the CDR3 reads CASSLLLANGANVLTF. In DNA form, the CDR3 reads TGTGCCAGCAGTTTATTACTAGCTAATGGGGCCAACGTCCTGACTTTC. V and J are TRBV27 and TRBJ2-6, with a weak D call TRBD2 (6 bases). This CDR3 spans 16 amino acids. V shed 1 base and J shed 3 bases, with 10 bases lying between them. Germline values: CDR1 MNHEY, CDR2 SMNVEV (reference sequence). The complete variable domain, with remaining parts taken from reference TRBV27 and TRBJ2-6, reads EAQVTQNPRYLITVTGKKLTVTCSQNMNHEYMSWYRQDPGLGLRQIYYSMNVEVTDKGDVPEGYKVSRKEKRNFPLILESPSPNQTSLYFCASSLLLANGANVLTFGAGSRLTVL.

The chain is built from TRBV7-3 and TRBJ1-2; D not certain. The V gene lost 4 bases and the J gene lost 1 base, with 16 bases spanning the gap. There are 16 residues in the CDR3. Germline-derived CDR1 and CDR2 are SGHTA and FQGTGA. DNA of the CDR3: TGTGCCAGCAGCTCCGGCGACACGGACTATAACTATGGCTACACCTTC. Translating it yields CASSSGDTDYNYGYTF.

The genes are TRBV4-2 and TRBJ1-4, with D perhaps TRBD1 (5 bases). Between the trimmed V and J ends, which lost 2 bases and 0 bases, there was a span of 10 bases. This CDR3 region has 16 residues. Germline CDR1 is LGHNA and CDR2 is YNFKEQ. The CDR3 sequence is CASSQFDSATNEKLFF. The CDR3 region has the DNA TGTGCCAGCAGCCAATTCGACAGTGCAACTAATGAAAAACTGTTTTTT.

Only a few counts were recorded for this clone. This chain links TRBV7-6 with TRBJ1-1; TRBD1 matches at 8 bases. CDR1 and CDR2 from the germline V gene are SGHVS and FNYEAQ. The CDR3 has 15 residues. J lost 1 base, V lost 5 bases, and 6 bases had no gene match. The CDR3 reads CASSARQGKNTEAFF. CDR3 in DNA: TGTGCCAGCAGCGCAAGACAGGGGAAGAACACTGAAGCTTTCTTT.

The rearrangement joins TRBV19 to TRBJ1-2; no clear D. Germline lookup yields CDR1 LNHDA and CDR2 SQIVND (reference sequence). V was cut by 9 bases and J by 8 bases, with 10 bases left in between. The CDR3 runs to 10 residues. As DNA, the CDR3 is TGTGCCAGCCGAGGAGGGGGCTACACCTTC. It is translated as CASRGGGYTF.

In this sample, this clone turned up once. The J gene is TRBJ2-2, the V gene TRBV3-1 (or the pseudogene TRBV3-2); tentatively, D is TRBD1 (6 bases). Germline-derived CDR1 and CDR2 are LGHDT and YNNKEL (reference sequence). This CDR3 region has 14 residues. V was cut by 5 bases and J by 5 bases, with 12 bases left in between. The CDR3 spells CASSAWTETGELFF. The CDR3 DNA follows: TGTGCCAGCAGCGCATGGACAGAGACCGGGGAGCTGTTTTTT.

This rearrangement joins TRBV3-1 (or the pseudogene TRBV3-2) to TRBJ2-1; 7 bases match TRBD2. V trimming: 2 bases; J trimming: 7 bases; junction bases outside the gene matches: 5. In germline, CDR1 is LGHDT, CDR2 YNNKEL (reference sequence). CDR3 length equals 14 residues. The CDR3 nucleotides are TGTGCCAGCAGCCAACGCGGGAGTTTGAATGAGCAGTTCTTC. Translating it yields CASSQRGSLNEQFF.

The chain recombines TRBV28 with TRBJ1-5, with no clear D. The V and J ends lost 3 bases and 0 bases respectively, with 9 bases between them. Germline values: CDR1 MDHEN, CDR2 SYDVKM. CDR3 length equals 15 residues. The CDR3 bases are TGTGCCAGCAGTTTGGGCGCTTATAGCAATCAGCCCCAGCATTTT. As protein: CASSLGAYSNQPQHF.

This CDR3 is CASSQWDRVSYEQFF. The CDR3 DNA reads as TGTGCCAGCAGCCAATGGGACAGGGTATCTTATGAGCAGTTCTTC. V and J are TRBV5-6 and TRBJ2-1, with TRBD1 matching 9 bases. Germline CDR1 and CDR2: SGHDT and YYEEEE. The CDR3 covers 15 residues. The ends lost 4 bases at V and 8 bases at J; junction bases unmatched: 10.

The chain couples TRBV11-1 to TRBJ2-7; 9 bases match TRBD1. Trimming took 5 bases from V and 4 from J; bases not matched to a gene: 3. Germline assignment: CDR1 SGHAT and CDR2 FQDESV (reference sequence). This CDR3 region has 13 residues. The CDR3 nucleotides are TGTGCCAGCAGCCGGGACAGGGTTTACGAGCAGTACTTC. Encoded protein: CASSRDRVYEQYF.

V and J are TRBV19 and TRBJ2-3; TRBD2 agrees at 12 bases. The J segment lost 2 bases and the V segment lost 6 bases, leaving 3 bases of the junction unmatched. This CDR3 comprises 15 residues. The V gene's germline CDR1 is LNHDA and CDR2 SQIVND (reference sequence). CDR3 residues: CASRLAGGPTDTQYF. The CDR3 DNA reads TGTGCCAGTAGGCTAGCGGGAGGGCCCACAGATACGCAGTATTTT.